One TCR beta chain is described in this entry. As the library was built, unique molecular identifiers were attached to individual cDNA molecules. Each CDR3 protein is one row after TCRdb ran MiXCR on the RACE reads. The repertoire holds tens of thousands of distinct CDR3 sequences, with 13% to 15% as singletons. This sample is drawn from a study of human T cells and chemical hapten exposure. The sample's time point: pre-sensitization, week 0. Sample treatment: therapeutic diphenylcyclopropenone sensitization with weekly scalp DPC. This CDR3 contains 14 residues. Trimming pared 0 bases from V and 4 bases from J, leaving 11 bases between. CDR1 is SGHNT and CDR2 is YYREEE in the germline V gene (reference sequence).

The sequence was obtained from a woman in her fifties or sixties with alopecia areata. Some clones in this sample may be carry-over from other donors' samples. The chain recombines TRBV5-4 with TRBJ2-7; D uncertain. The sequences come from whole blood, collected in connection with sensitization to the hapten diphenylcyclopropenone (DPC). As DNA, the CDR3 is TGTGCCAGCAGCTTGGGGGCAGGTTCTTACGAGCAGTACTTC. It translates to CASSLGAGSYEQYF.